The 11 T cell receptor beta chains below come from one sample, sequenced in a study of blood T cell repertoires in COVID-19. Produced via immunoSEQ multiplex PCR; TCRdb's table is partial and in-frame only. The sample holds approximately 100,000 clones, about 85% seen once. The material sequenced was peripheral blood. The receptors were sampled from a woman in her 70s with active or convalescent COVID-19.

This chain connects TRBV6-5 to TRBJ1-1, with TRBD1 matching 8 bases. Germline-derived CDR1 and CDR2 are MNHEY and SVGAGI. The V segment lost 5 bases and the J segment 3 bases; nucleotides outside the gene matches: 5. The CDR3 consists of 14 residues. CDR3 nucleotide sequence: TGTGCCAGCAGTAGACAGGGGAAAGACACTGAAGCTTTCTTT. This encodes CASSRQGKDTEAFF.

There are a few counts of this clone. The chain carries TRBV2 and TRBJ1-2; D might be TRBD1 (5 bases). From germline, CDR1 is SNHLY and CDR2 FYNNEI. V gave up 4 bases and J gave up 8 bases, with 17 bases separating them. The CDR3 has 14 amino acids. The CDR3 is CASSGLVTGGGYTF. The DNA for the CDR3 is TGTGCCAGCAGTGGATTGGTAACAGGTGGGGGCTACACCTTC.

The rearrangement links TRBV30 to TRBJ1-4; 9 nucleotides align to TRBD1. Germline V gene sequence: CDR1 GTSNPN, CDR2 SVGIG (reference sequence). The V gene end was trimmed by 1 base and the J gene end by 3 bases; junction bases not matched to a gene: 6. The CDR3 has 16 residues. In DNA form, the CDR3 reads TGTGCCTGGAGTGGGGACAGGGAAAGGCCTAATGAAAAACTGTTTTTT. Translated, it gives CAWSGDRERPNEKLFF.

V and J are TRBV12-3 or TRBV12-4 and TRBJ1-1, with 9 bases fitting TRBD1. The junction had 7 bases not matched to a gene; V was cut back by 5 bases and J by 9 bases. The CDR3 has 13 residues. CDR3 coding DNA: TGTGCCAGCAGTACAGACAGGGGGAAGAAAGCTTTCTTT. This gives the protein CASSTDRGKKAFF.

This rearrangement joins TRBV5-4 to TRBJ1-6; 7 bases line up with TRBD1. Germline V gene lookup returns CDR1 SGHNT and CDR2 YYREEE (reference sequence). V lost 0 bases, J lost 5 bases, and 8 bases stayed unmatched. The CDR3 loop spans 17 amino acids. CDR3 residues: CASSLGPGTAHNSPLHF. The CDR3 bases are TGTGCCAGCAGCTTGGGTCCCGGGACAGCGCATAATTCACCCCTCCACTTT.

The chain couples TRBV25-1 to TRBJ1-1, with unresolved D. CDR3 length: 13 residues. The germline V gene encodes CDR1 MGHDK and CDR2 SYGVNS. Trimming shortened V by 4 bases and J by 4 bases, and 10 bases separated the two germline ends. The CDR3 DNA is TGTGCCAGCAGTGTTACCGAGGGCACTGAAGCTTTCTTT. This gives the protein CASSVTEGTEAFF.

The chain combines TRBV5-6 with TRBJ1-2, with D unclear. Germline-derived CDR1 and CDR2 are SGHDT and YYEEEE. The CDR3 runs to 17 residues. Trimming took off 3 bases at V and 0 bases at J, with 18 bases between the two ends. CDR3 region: CASSSEWVAASNYGYTF. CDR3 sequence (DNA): TGTGCCAGCAGCTCGGAGTGGGTGGCAGCCTCTAACTATGGCTACACCTTC.

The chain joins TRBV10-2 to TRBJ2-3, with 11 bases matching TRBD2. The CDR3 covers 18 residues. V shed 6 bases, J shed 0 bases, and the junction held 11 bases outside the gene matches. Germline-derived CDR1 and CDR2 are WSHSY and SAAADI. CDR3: CASSQSGTSGSSTDTQYF. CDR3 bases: TGCGCCAGCAGCCAGTCCGGGACTAGCGGTTCTAGCACAGATACGCAGTATTTT.

The CDR3 DNA follows: TGTGCCAGCAGCTTTCGGACTAGCGGGGGACCCTTCTACAATGAGCAGTTCTTC. Translating gives CASSFRTSGGPFYNEQFF. J is TRBJ2-1 and V is TRBV5-6, with TRBD2 matching over 13 bases. The CDR3 loop spans 18 amino acids. V lost 2 bases, J lost 3 bases, and 8 bases stayed unmatched. Germline V CDR1 and CDR2: SGHDT, YYEEEE.

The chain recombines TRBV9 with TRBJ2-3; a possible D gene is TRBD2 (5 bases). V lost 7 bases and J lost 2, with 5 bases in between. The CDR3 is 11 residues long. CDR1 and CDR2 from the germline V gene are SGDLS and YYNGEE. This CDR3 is CASGLTDTQYF. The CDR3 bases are TGTGCCAGCGGACTCACAGATACGCAGTATTTT. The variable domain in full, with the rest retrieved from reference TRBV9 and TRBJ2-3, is DSGVTQTPKHLITATGQRVTLRCSPRSGDLSVYWYQQSLDQGLQFLIQYYNGEERAKGNILERFSAQQFPDLHSELNLSSLELGDSALYFCASGLTDTQYFGPGTRLTVL.

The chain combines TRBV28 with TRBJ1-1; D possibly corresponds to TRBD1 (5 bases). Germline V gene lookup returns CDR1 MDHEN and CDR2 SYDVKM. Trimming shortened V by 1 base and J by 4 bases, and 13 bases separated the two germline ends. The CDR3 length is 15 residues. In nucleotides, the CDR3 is TGTGCCAGCAGTTTATTTCAGGGTAGGGCCACTGAAGCTTTCTTT. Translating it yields CASSLFQGRATEAFF.